Listed below are T cell receptor beta chains from one sample, sequenced in a study of T cell repertoires in cytomegalovirus infection. For these receptors, no antigen is known. A single record per CDR3 protein comes from TCRdb applying MiXCR to the reads. The top ten clones hold 13% of a sample with approximately 990,000 distinct CDR3 sequences, approximately 33% of them seen once. The sequences come from cultured CD8+ T cells from PBMCs, collected from culture after CMV antigen stimulation. Receptors originate from a human donor in good health (CMV status not recorded). Some clones in this sample may be carry-over from other donors' samples. Both conserved end residues are part of each CDR3. A D gene is named only where the DNA matches it firmly. Size is omitted from some rows. Given values are once, few, many or a class for expanded clones.

>-|TRBJ1-6|many|TRBV28
CASSDLTDNSPLHF
TGTGCCAGCAGTGACCTGACAGATAATTCACCCCTCCACTTT
>-|TRBJ1-4|-|TRBV11-2
CASSLLYREAEKLFF
TGTGCCAGCAGCTTACTATACAGGGAGGCGGAAAAACTGTTTTTT
>-|TRBJ2-1|-|TRBV24-1
CATSDPMDEQFF
TGTGCCACCAGTGATCCCATGGATGAGCAGTTCTTC
>-|TRBJ2-3|-|TRBV7-7
CASSLRPGTDTQYF
TGTGCTAGCAGCTTACGGCCAGGCACAGATACGCAGTATTTT
>-|TRBJ1-4|-|TRBV7-9
CASSFGDTVYEKLFF
TGTGCCAGCAGCTTCGGCGACACAGTATATGAAAAACTGTTTTTT
>-|TRBJ1-2|many|TRBV7-2
CASSLDRRNYGYTF
TGTGCCAGCAGCCTTGACAGGAGGAACTATGGCTACACCTTC
>-|TRBJ2-3|many|TRBV7-6
CASSFLAETTDTQYF
TGTGCCAGCAGCTTTCTAGCCGAGACCACAGATACGCAGTATTTT
>-|TRBJ2-5|few|TRBV5-6
CASRLTGAEETQYF
TGTGCCAGCAGGTTGACAGGTGCGGAGGAGACCCAGTACTTC
>-|TRBJ2-2|few|TRBV28
CASSHRGRAHGELFF
TGTGCCAGCAGTCACCGGGGCAGGGCCCACGGGGAGCTGTTTTTT
>-|TRBJ2-7|-|TRBV5-1
CAGSPGGDSYEQYF
TGCGCCGGATCTCCGGGCGGGGACTCCTACGAGCAGTACTTC
>-|TRBJ1-1|-|TRBV11-2
CASSLDFLAYSNTEAFF
TGTGCCAGCAGCTTAGATTTTTTGGCCTATTCCAACACTGAAGCTTTCTTT
>TRBD1|TRBJ2-1|-|TRBV19
CASSISSKGAEQFF
TGTGCCAGTAGTATAAGTTCCAAGGGGGCTGAGCAGTTCTTC